This passage covers 26 T cell receptor beta chains from one sample sequenced in a study of beta chain features in type 1 diabetes. Every isolated RNA sample was fully reverse transcribed, so sequencing captured expressed TCRB transcripts. Repertoires were generated with immunoSEQ multiplex PCR, while TCRdb's copy carries only in-frame clones and drops some. The table includes 350,000 to 450,000 clones, 10% to 15% detected once. The study's findings and limits: For Type 1 diabetes patients, all four CD4+ subsets carried TCRB CDR3s that were moderately but significantly shorter.

Their target antigens are unknown. The specimen sequenced was naive CD4+ T cells from blood. Every receptor here comes from a woman aged 18 to 35 with type 1 diabetes.

This chain's CDR3 is CASSLAGQHTDTQYF. The CDR3 nucleotides read TGTGCCAGCAGTCTAGCGGGACAGCACACAGATACGCAGTATTTT. The gene calls are TRBV7-9 and TRBJ2-3; 9 nucleotides match TRBD2. Looked up from germline, CDR1 is SEHNR and CDR2 is FQNEAQ (reference sequence). V dropped 6 bases and J dropped 2; count of bases not matched to a gene: 6. The CDR3 is 15 amino acids.

This clone was counted a few times. The CDR3 sequence is CASSAALAGSYNEQFF. As DNA, the CDR3 is TGTGCCAGCAGCGCCGCACTAGCGGGCTCCTACAATGAGCAGTTCTTC. The rearrangement joins TRBV7-2 to TRBJ2-1, with TRBD2 matching over 9 bases. V lost 5 bases and J lost 0; bases outside the gene matches: 5. This CDR3 spans 16 amino acids. Germline values: CDR1 SGHTA, CDR2 FQGNSA.

A few counts support this clone. This rearrangement joins TRBV28 to TRBJ2-7; 11 bases are a match to TRBD2. CDR3 length: 15 residues. The V segment lost 5 bases and the J segment 3 bases; nucleotides outside the gene matches: 6. Germline lookup yields CDR1 MDHEN and CDR2 SYDVKM. The CDR3 DNA reads TGTGCCAGCAGTACCCTCACTAGCGGGAGCTACGAGCAGTACTTC. It encodes CASSTLTSGSYEQYF.

In its sample, this clone was seen a few times. The V call is TRBV30, the J call TRBJ2-4, with 7 bases matching TRBD2. Germline V CDR1 and CDR2: GTSNPN, SVGIG (reference sequence). The V gene end was trimmed by 1 base and the J gene end by 0 bases; junction bases not matched to a gene: 6. The CDR3 totals 16 residues. The CDR3 bases are TGTGCCTGGAGTGGGGGCGGGACTATAGCCAAAAACATTCAGTACTTC. It yields the protein CAWSGGGTIAKNIQYF.

A few counts support this clone. This rearrangement joins TRBV19 to TRBJ2-3, with D maybe TRBD1 (5 bases). From germline, CDR1 is LNHDA and CDR2 SQIVND (reference sequence). The CDR3 extends over 15 amino acids. Between the trimmed V and J ends, which lost 2 bases and 1 base, there was a span of 10 bases. CDR3 in DNA: TGTGCCAGTAGTATAAAGGGGATCCGCACAGATACGCAGTATTTT. This translates into CASSIKGIRTDTQYF.

This clone has just a few counts. The V gene is TRBV9, the J gene TRBJ2-1, with D perhaps matching TRBD1 (5 bases). The CDR3 has 13 residues. Trimming pared 0 bases from V and 6 bases from J, leaving 7 bases between. The germline V gene encodes CDR1 SGDLS and CDR2 YYNGEE. CDR3 nucleotide sequence: TGTGCCAGCAGCGTAGACAGGACCAATGAGCAGTTCTTC. Amino acids: CASSVDRTNEQFF.

This clone was detected only a few times. The CDR3 sequence: CASSFSTNYGYTF. CDR3 bases: TGTGCCAGCAGCTTCTCTACTAACTATGGCTACACCTTC. The chain is built from TRBV5-4 and TRBJ1-2, with D uncertain. V lost 2 bases and J 0 bases, leaving 5 bases between the germline ends. This CDR3 has 13 residues. Germline assignment: CDR1 SGHNT and CDR2 YYREEE (reference sequence).

The chain uses TRBV5-8 and TRBJ1-4; D might be TRBD1 (6 bases). Germline V CDR1 and CDR2: SGHTS, YDEGEE. This CDR3 comprises 14 residues. V lost 6 bases and J 5 bases, leaving 14 bases between the germline ends. This CDR3 is CASNRRRGNEKLFF. In nucleotides, the CDR3 is TGTGCCAGCAATCGGAGAAGGGGGAATGAAAAACTGTTTTTT.

The sample holds a few counts of this clone. J is TRBJ2-4 and V is TRBV28, with D possibly matching TRBD2 (6 bases). The CDR3 covers 14 residues. CDR1 MDHEN and CDR2 SYDVKM come from the germline V gene. V was trimmed by 3 bases and J by 2 bases, leaving 8 bases between them. As DNA, the CDR3 is TGTGCCAGCAGTTTGGGGGGAACCAAAAACATTCAGTACTTC. The encoded protein is CASSLGGTKNIQYF.

The rearrangement uses TRBV18 and TRBJ2-5; D perhaps matches TRBD1 (7 bases). V lost 6 bases and J 2 bases, leaving 13 bases between the germline ends. CDR3 length equals 14 residues. Germline assignment: CDR1 KGHSH and CDR2 LQKENI. CDR3 in amino acids: CASSEGASQETQYF. CDR3 in DNA: TGTGCCAGCTCGGAGGGGGCCAGTCAAGAGACCCAGTACTTC.

This clone has just a few counts. This chain links TRBV12-5 with TRBJ2-3, with D perhaps TRBD1 (5 bases). The CDR3 is 19 residues long. Germline lookup yields CDR1 LGHNT and CDR2 FRNRAP. Trimming took 6 bases from V and 6 from J, leaving 31 bases between them. The CDR3 protein is CASGFTPKGAPPYRDTQYF. The CDR3 DNA reads TGTGCTAGTGGGTTCACCCCTAAAGGGGCCCCTCCCTATAGGGATACGCAGTATTTT.

This chain links TRBV4-1 with TRBJ2-7, with 9 bases aligning to TRBD2. The germline gives CDR1 MGHRA, CDR2 YSYEKL. The V gene end was trimmed by 4 bases and the J gene end by 6 bases; junction bases not matched to a gene: 10. The CDR3 sequence is 15 residues long. CDR3 sequence (DNA): TGCGCCAGCAGCCCCTTAGCGGGAGCGGTCCGCGAGCAGTACTTC. Its translation is CASSPLAGAVREQYF.

About this clone itself: The sample holds other DNA sequences that translate to the same CDR3. The chain links TRBV2 to TRBJ2-7; TRBD2 agrees at 12 bases. J gave up 2 bases and V 4 bases, and 0 bases lay outside the gene matches. Germline V gene data show CDR1 as SNHLY and CDR2 as FYNNEI. The CDR3 extends over 14 amino acids. This CDR3 reads CASSGLAGAYEQYF. CDR3 nucleotide sequence: TGTGCCAGCAGTGGACTAGCGGGGGCCTACGAGCAGTACTTC.

This clone has just one count. The CDR3 loop is CASSPGQVSYEQYF. In DNA, the CDR3 is TGTGCCAGCTCACCCGGACAGGTCTCCTACGAGCAGTACTTC. The chain uses TRBV18 and TRBJ2-7; 7 bases are shared with TRBD1. The germline gives CDR1 KGHSH, CDR2 LQKENI. This CDR3 is 14 amino acids long. The V segment lost 3 bases and the J segment 0 bases; nucleotides outside the gene matches: 2. The whole variable domain, remainder taken from reference TRBV18 and TRBJ2-7, is NAGVMQNPRHLVRRRGQEARLRCSPMKGHSHVYWYRQLPEEGLKFMVYLQKENIIDESGMPKERFSAEFPKEGPSILRIQQVVRGDSAAYFCASSPGQVSYEQYFGPGTRLTVT.

V usage is TRBV19 and J usage is TRBJ1-3, with D possibly matching TRBD1 (5 bases). This CDR3 contains 15 residues. Germline CDR1 LNHDA, CDR2 SQIVND (reference sequence). V gave up 7 bases and J gave up 6 bases, with 19 bases separating them. CDR3 sequence (DNA): TGTGCCAGTACCCTTTGGATGGACACCTCAAACACCATATATTTT. The encoded protein is CASTLWMDTSNTIYF. The complete variable domain, with remaining parts taken from reference TRBV19 and TRBJ1-3, reads DGGITQSPKYLFRKEGQNVTLSCEQNLNHDAMYWYRQDPGQGLRLIYYSQIVNDFQKGDIAEGYSVSREKKESFPLTVTSAQKNPTAFYLCASTLWMDTSNTIYFGEGSWLTVV.

V gene TRBV4-3 combines with J gene TRBJ1-4; 11 bases are shared with TRBD1. Germline V gene lookup returns CDR1 LGHNA and CDR2 YSLEER. Germline trimming cut 0 bases from V and 13 bases from J; bases unmatched to any gene: 7. The CDR3 totals 15 residues. CDR3 sequence: CASSQETRTGGRLFF. In DNA, the CDR3 is TGCGCCAGCAGCCAAGAAACACGGACAGGGGGCAGACTGTTTTTT.

The chain joins TRBV7-2 to TRBJ2-1; D is undetermined. CDR3 size: 15 residues. The germline V gene has CDR1 SGHTA and CDR2 FQGNSA. The V and J ends lost 1 base and 8 bases respectively, with 15 bases between them. CDR3 nucleotides: TGTGCCAGCAGCTTAGTGTCCAGATGGTTGGATGAGCAGTTCTTC. This gives the protein CASSLVSRWLDEQFF.

This clone was seen only a few times. This chain joins TRBV5-6 and TRBJ2-7; 7 bases are a match to TRBD1. The ends lost 2 bases at V and 0 bases at J; junction bases unmatched: 5. From germline, CDR1 is SGHDT and CDR2 YYEEEE. The CDR3 runs to 15 residues. The CDR3 region is CASSLRQGVSYEQYF. For the CDR3, the DNA is TGTGCCAGCAGCTTACGCCAGGGGGTCTCCTACGAGCAGTACTTC.

V usage is TRBV28 and J usage is TRBJ2-7, with 7 bases that match TRBD1. Germline CDR1 reads MDHEN; CDR2 reads SYDVKM. V lost 3 bases and J lost 4; bases outside the gene matches: 9. The length of the CDR3 is 15 residues. In DNA, the CDR3 is TGTGCCAGCAGTTTGTGGCAGGGACAGACTTACGAGCAGTACTTC. Residues: CASSLWQGQTYEQYF.

There are a few counts of this clone. J is TRBJ1-4 and V is TRBV5-4; D may be TRBD1 (5 bases). The germline V gene has CDR1 SGHNT and CDR2 YYREEE (reference sequence). The CDR3 has 15 residues. Trimming left V 0 bases short and J 3 bases short, with 9 bases between. CDR3 loop: CASSLVGGANEKLFF. CDR3 in DNA: TGTGCCAGCAGCTTGGTCGGGGGAGCTAATGAAAAACTGTTTTTT.

This chain uses TRBV29-1 with TRBJ2-2, with 7 nucleotides matching TRBD1. J gave up 4 bases and V 7 bases, and 12 bases lay outside the gene matches. This CDR3 has 15 residues. CDR1 is SQVTM and CDR2 is ANQGSEA in the germline V gene. The CDR3, as DNA: TGCAGCGCTATGACAGGGATTACCTCCACCGGGGAGCTGTTTTTT. It codes for CSAMTGITSTGELFF.

This clone has just a few counts. The CDR3 DNA reads as TGTGCCAGCAGTTCGGACATGAACACTGAAGCTTTCTTT. This translates into CASSSDMNTEAFF. This chain links TRBV2 with TRBJ1-1; D might be TRBD1 (5 bases). This CDR3 comprises 13 residues. Germline CDR1 is SNHLY and CDR2 is FYNNEI. Deletions cut 5 bases from V and 0 bases from J, with 7 bases between.

On this clone: Other DNA sequences in the same sample also yield this CDR3. V gene TRBV7-9 combines with J gene TRBJ2-5; D perhaps matches TRBD1 (5 bases). Germline V lookup: CDR1 SEHNR, CDR2 FQNEAQ (reference sequence). The CDR3 is made up of 11 amino acids. Trimming took off 7 bases at V and 5 bases at J, with 8 bases between the two ends. CDR3 sequence reads: CASTSGETQYF. For the CDR3, the DNA is TGTGCCAGCACCTCAGGGGAGACCCAGTACTTC.

This clone was detected only a few times. The J gene is TRBJ1-5, the V gene TRBV30; D uncertain. Germline V gene data show CDR1 as GTSNPN and CDR2 as SVGIG (reference sequence). The germline V and J ends were trimmed by 2 bases and 0 bases, with 11 bases remaining between them. The CDR3 has 15 amino acids. The chain's CDR3 is CAWSRGIDSNQPQHF. The CDR3 bases are TGTGCCTGGAGTCGGGGAATAGATAGCAATCAGCCCCAGCATTTT. Together with reference TRBV30 and TRBJ1-5, the CDR3 gives the full variable domain: SQTIHQWPATLVQPVGSPLSLECTVEGTSNPNLYWYRQAAGRGLQLLFYSVGIGQISSEVPQNLSASRPQDRQFILSSKKLLLSDSGFYLCAWSRGIDSNQPQHFGDGTRLSIL.

Only a few counts were recorded for this clone. The chain joins TRBV11-1 to TRBJ2-5, with 10 bases matching TRBD2. This CDR3 spans 14 amino acids. J was trimmed by 4 bases and V by 5 bases; bases with no gene match: 4. Germline CDR1 reads SGHAT; CDR2 reads FQDESV (reference sequence). The CDR3 is CASSESGRGETQYF. DNA of the CDR3: TGTGCCAGCAGCGAGAGCGGGAGGGGAGAGACCCAGTACTTC. The variable domain in full, with the rest retrieved from reference TRBV11-1 and TRBJ2-5, is EAEVAQSPRYKITEKSQAVAFWCDPISGHATLYWYRQILGQGPELLVQFQDESVVDDSQLPKDRFSAERLKGVDSTLKIQPAELGDSAMYLCASSESGRGETQYFGPGTRLLVL.

This clone was counted between two and nine times. The chain employs TRBV29-1 and TRBJ2-5; TRBD1 matches 8 bases. The better agreement between TRBJ2-7 and the DNA end casts doubt on the J call. Germline CDR1 SQVTM, CDR2 ANQGSEA. The length of the CDR3 is 12 residues. The CDR3 reads CSAEDRAYEQYF. Here the CDR3 DNA reads TGCAGCGCTGAGGACAGGGCCTACGAGCAGTACTTC.